This TCR beta chain was identified in a study of CD8 T cells in ankylosing spondylitis. Study-wide findings and caveats: According to the report, clones linked to the disease were significantly enriched in matched synovial fluid samples taken from ankylosing spondylitis patients. In peripheral blood, disease-linked CD8+ clones occurred at relatively low frequencies.

This clonotype was seen more than once but under ten times. Its antigen remains unidentified. Germline values: CDR1 MGHRA, CDR2 YSYEKL. The CDR3 loop spans 15 amino acids. With 4 bases clipped from V and 9 bases from J, the junction kept 9 bases outside the gene matches. TCRdb used MiXCR to reprocess the 5' RACE reads, holding one entry per CDR3 protein. The table lists around 250,000 distinct CDR3 sequences, 15% to 20% of them singletons. Sequenced sample: blood, either unsorted or a sorted T cell fraction (not recorded which). The source of this sequence is a male donor with ankylosing spondylitis or in good health (not recorded which). The chain carries TRBV4-1 and TRBJ2-1; 10 bases are shared with TRBD2. The CDR3 loop is CASSRLWGTSVEQFF. The CDR3 nucleotides are TGCGCCAGCAGCCGCCTTTGGGGGACTAGCGTTGAGCAGTTCTTC.